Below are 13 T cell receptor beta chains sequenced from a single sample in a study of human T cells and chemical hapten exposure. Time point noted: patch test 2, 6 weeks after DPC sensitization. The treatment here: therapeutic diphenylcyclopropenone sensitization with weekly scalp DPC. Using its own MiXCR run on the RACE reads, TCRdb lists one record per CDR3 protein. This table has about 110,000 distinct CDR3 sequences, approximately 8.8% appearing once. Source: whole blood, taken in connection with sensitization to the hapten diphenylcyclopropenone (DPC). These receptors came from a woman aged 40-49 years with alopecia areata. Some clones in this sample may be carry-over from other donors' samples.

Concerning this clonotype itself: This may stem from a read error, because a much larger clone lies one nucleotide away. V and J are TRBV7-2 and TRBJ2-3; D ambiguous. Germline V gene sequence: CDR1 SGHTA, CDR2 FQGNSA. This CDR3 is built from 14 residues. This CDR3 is CASSLLISTVTQYF. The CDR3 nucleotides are TGTGCCAGCAGCTTGCTGATCTCCACAGTTACGCAGTATTTT.

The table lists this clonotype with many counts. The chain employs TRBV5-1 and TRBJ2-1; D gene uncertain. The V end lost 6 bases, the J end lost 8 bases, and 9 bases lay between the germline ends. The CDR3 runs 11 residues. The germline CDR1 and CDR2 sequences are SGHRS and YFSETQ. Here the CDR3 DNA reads TGCGCCAGCACTCAGATCGATGAGCAGTTCTTC. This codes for CASTQIDEQFF.

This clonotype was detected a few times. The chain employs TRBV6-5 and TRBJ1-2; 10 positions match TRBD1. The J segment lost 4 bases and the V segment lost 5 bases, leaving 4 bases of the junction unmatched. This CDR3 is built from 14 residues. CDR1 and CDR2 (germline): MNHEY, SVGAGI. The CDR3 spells CASSIGTGVYGYTF. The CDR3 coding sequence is TGTGCCAGCAGTATCGGGACAGGGGTCTATGGCTACACCTTC.

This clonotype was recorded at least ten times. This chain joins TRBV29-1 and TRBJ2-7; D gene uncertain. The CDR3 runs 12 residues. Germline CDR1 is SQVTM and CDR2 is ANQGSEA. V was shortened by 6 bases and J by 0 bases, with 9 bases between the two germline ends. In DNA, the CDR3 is TGCAGCGTGGTGACGAGCTCCTACGAGCAGTACTTC. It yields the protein CSVVTSSYEQYF.

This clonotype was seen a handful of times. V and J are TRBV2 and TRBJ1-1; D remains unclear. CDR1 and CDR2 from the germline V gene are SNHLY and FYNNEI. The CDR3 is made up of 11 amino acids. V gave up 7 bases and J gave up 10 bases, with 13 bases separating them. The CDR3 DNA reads TGTGCCAGCATATACGAGGGTAGAGCTTTCTTT. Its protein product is CASIYEGRAFF.

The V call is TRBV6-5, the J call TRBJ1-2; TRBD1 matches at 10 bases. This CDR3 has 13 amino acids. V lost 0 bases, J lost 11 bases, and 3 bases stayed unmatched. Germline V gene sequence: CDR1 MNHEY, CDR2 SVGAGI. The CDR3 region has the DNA TGTGCCAGCAGTTACTCGTGGGACAGGGGTTACACCTTC. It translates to CASSYSWDRGYTF.

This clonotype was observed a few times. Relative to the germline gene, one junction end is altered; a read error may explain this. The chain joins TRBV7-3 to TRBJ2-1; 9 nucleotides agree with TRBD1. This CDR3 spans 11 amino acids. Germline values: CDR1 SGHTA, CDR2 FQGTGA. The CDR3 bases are TGTGCCAGCAGCGCAGGGACAGGGATTCTCTTC. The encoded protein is CASSAGTGILF.

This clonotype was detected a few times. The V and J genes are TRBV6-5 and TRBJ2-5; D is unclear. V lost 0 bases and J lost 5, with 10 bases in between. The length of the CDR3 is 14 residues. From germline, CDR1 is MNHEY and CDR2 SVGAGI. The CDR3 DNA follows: TGTGCCAGCAGTTACTCGGGAATTCGGGAGACCCAGTACTTC. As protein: CASSYSGIRETQYF.

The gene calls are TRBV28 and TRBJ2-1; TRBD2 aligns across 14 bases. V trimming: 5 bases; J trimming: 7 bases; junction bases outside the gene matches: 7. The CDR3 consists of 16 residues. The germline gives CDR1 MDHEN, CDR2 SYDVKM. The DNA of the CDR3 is TGTGCCAGCAGTGCGTGGACTAGCGGGGGGAGGAATGAGCAGTTCTTC. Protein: CASSAWTSGGRNEQFF. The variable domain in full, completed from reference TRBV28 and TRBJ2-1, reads DVKVTQSSRYLVKRTGEKVFLECVQDMDHENMFWYRQDPGLGLRLIYFSYDVKMKEKGDIPEGYSVSREKKERFSLILESASTNQTSMYLCASSAWTSGGRNEQFFGPGTRLTVL.

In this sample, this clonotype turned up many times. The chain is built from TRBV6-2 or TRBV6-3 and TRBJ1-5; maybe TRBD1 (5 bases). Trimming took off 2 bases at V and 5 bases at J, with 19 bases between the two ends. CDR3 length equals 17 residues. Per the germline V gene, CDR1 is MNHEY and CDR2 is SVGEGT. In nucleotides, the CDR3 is TGTGCCAGCAGTTACCCGAAGGGGACCCCCCGGCATCAGCCCCAGCATTTT. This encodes CASSYPKGTPRHQPQHF.

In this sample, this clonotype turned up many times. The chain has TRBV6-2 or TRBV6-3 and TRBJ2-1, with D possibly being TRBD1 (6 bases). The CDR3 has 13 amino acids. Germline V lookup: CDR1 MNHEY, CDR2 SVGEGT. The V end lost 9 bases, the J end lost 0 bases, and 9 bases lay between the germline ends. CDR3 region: CASGQRSYNEQFF. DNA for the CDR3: TGTGCCAGTGGACAGCGCTCCTACAATGAGCAGTTCTTC.

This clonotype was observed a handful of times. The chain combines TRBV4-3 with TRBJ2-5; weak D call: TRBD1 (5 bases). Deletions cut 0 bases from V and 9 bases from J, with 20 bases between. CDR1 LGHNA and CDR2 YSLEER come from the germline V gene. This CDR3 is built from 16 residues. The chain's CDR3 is CASSQDRGNPSAAQYF. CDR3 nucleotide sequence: TGCGCCAGCAGCCAAGATAGGGGCAACCCGAGTGCGGCCCAGTACTTC.

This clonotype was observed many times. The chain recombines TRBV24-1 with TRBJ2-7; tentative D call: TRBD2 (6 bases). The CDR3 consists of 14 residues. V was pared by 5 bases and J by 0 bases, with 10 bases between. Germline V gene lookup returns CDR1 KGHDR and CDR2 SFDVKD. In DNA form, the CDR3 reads TGTGCCACCAGTGCTACGGGGGACTCCTACGAGCAGTACTTC. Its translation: CATSATGDSYEQYF.